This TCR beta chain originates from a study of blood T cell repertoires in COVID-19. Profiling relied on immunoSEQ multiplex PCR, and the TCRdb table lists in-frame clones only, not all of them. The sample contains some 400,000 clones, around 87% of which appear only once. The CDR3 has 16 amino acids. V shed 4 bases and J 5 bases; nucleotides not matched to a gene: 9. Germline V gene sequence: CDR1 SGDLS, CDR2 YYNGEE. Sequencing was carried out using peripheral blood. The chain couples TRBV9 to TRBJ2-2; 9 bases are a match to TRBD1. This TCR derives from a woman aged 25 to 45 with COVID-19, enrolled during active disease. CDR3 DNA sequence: TGTGCCAGCAGCCCCGGACAGGGGTCAGGGACCGGGGAGCTGTTTTTT. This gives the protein CASSPGQGSGTGELFF.